The T cell receptor (beta chain) described here comes from a study of blood T cells in healthy people across ages. Study outcomes and limitations: Total diversity from one million sequenced T cells was likely underestimated. Long-lived and aged donors differed, with more naive CD4+ cells and higher diversity in the long-lived. Unknown CMV status may confound age-related changes in expanded clones.

As regards this clonotype: Antigen specificity is unknown.

Through a sample-barcoded 5' primer and a J-beta primer mix, a second PCR was run for 7 to 11 cycles. Each cDNA was tagged by a template-switch adaptor containing 12 random nucleotides. TCRdb redid the calling of the 5' RACE reads with MiXCR, one entry per CDR3 protein. The sample includes about a million distinct CDR3 sequences, roughly 50% seen only once; the top ten take 13%. V lost 6 bases, J lost 5 bases, and 19 bases lay in between. The CDR3 covers 14 residues. The germline V gene has CDR1 DFQATT and CDR2 SNEGSKA (reference sequence). The chain uses TRBV20-1 and TRBJ2-5, with a tentative D call TRBD1 (5 bases). What was sequenced was blood. This receptor was taken from a man aged 25 to 40 in good health. CDR3 protein: CSARTPGRWETQYF. The CDR3 coding sequence is TGCAGTGCCAGAACTCCAGGGCGGTGGGAGACCCAGTACTTC.